A selection of T cell receptor beta chains follows, all from one sample in a study of radiotherapy plus CTLA-4 blockade in lung cancer. Using immunoSEQ multiplex PCR, the repertoire was profiled, and TCRdb retains in-frame clones only, with some absent. The sample consists of some 50,000 clones, roughly four fifths of them appearing once. The sample was peripheral blood, taken from a patient treated with radiotherapy plus ipilimumab. All receptors derive from a human donor with non-small cell lung cancer who had stable disease on radiotherapy plus ipilimumab. Each CDR3 is given with its conserved first and last residue. A D gene is named only where the DNA matches it firmly. Size is omitted from some rows. Given values are once, few, many or a class for expanded clones.

d_gene: NA; abundance: NA; j_gene: TRBJ2-1; v_gene: TRBV7-9; CDR3nt: TGTGCCAGCAGCTTCAATGAGCAGTTCTTC; CDR3aa: CASSFNEQFF
d_gene: TRBD1; abundance: few; j_gene: TRBJ1-4; v_gene: TRBV10-3; CDR3nt: TGTGCCATCAGGGACAGGTCTAATGAAAAACTGTTTTTT; CDR3aa: CAIRDRSNEKLFF
d_gene: NA; abundance: NA; j_gene: TRBJ1-2; v_gene: TRBV14; CDR3nt: TGTGCCAGCAGCCAAGTAGAAGGGGGGTCCGGTGGCTACACCTTC; CDR3aa: CASSQVEGGSGGYTF
d_gene: NA; abundance: NA; j_gene: TRBJ1-2; v_gene: TRBV6-5; CDR3nt: TGTGCCAGCAGTCAGGGGACTCTTTATGGCTACACCTTC; CDR3aa: CASSQGTLYGYTF
d_gene: TRBD1; abundance: medium-sized; j_gene: TRBJ1-1; v_gene: TRBV11-1; CDR3nt: TGTGCCAGCAGCGGGGACAGTATGAACACTGAAGCTTTCTTT; CDR3aa: CASSGDSMNTEAFF
d_gene: NA; abundance: NA; j_gene: TRBJ1-3; v_gene: TRBV4-1; CDR3nt: TGCGCCAGCAGCCAAGATCTTCTGTATGGAAACACCATATATTTT; CDR3aa: CASSQDLLYGNTIYF
d_gene: NA; abundance: NA; j_gene: TRBJ1-1; v_gene: TRBV5-5; CDR3nt: TGTGCCAGCAGCTTGGCCTTGACAGCCGGCACTGAAGCTTTCTTT; CDR3aa: CASSLALTAGTEAFF
d_gene: NA; abundance: NA; j_gene: TRBJ2-7; v_gene: TRBV4-1; CDR3nt: TGCGCCAGCGCCAAAATGTACGGCCCCTACGAGCAGTACTTC; CDR3aa: CASAKMYGPYEQYF
d_gene: TRBD1; abundance: few; j_gene: TRBJ2-5; v_gene: TRBV10-3; CDR3nt: TGTGCCATCAGTGAGCGGACAGGGGAGACCCAGTACTTC; CDR3aa: CAISERTGETQYF
d_gene: NA; abundance: NA; j_gene: TRBJ1-5; v_gene: TRBV27; CDR3nt: TGTGCCAGCAGTCGAGCAGGGGACGGACAGCCCCAGCATTTT; CDR3aa: CASSRAGDGQPQHF
d_gene: TRBD1; abundance: many; j_gene: TRBJ1-6; v_gene: TRBV5-6; CDR3nt: TGTGCCAGCAGCCCGACAGGGCCTAATTCACCCCTCCACTTT; CDR3aa: CASSPTGPNSPLHF
d_gene: TRBD1; abundance: NA; j_gene: TRBJ1-6; v_gene: TRBV4-1; CDR3nt: TGCGCCAGCAGCTCCCCGGACAGGAATTCACCCCTCCACTTT; CDR3aa: CASSSPDRNSPLHF
d_gene: NA; abundance: NA; j_gene: TRBJ1-5; v_gene: TRBV28; CDR3nt: TGTGCCAGCACCTCGGGGGGTCAGCCCCAGCATTTT; CDR3aa: CASTSGGQPQHF
d_gene: TRBD2; abundance: NA; j_gene: TRBJ2-1; v_gene: TRBV27; CDR3nt: TGTGCCAGCAGTACCCGGACTAGCTCGGGAAATGAGCAGTTCTTC; CDR3aa: CASSTRTSSGNEQFF
d_gene: NA; abundance: NA; j_gene: TRBJ1-3; v_gene: TRBV4-1; CDR3nt: TGCGCCAGCAGCCAAGTTAGCTCTGGAAACACCATATATTTT; CDR3aa: CASSQVSSGNTIYF
d_gene: NA; abundance: NA; j_gene: TRBJ1-3; v_gene: TRBV9; CDR3nt: TGTGCCAGCAGCGAAAGTGGAAACACCATATATTTT; CDR3aa: CASSESGNTIYF
d_gene: NA; abundance: NA; j_gene: TRBJ1-2; v_gene: TRBV5-4; CDR3nt: TGTGCCAGCAGCCCACTGGGTGGTACTAACTATGGCTACACCTTC; CDR3aa: CASSPLGGTNYGYTF
d_gene: NA; abundance: NA; j_gene: TRBJ1-5; v_gene: TRBV6-6; CDR3nt: TGTGCCGGAAAGACGGGGCGCAATCAGCCCCAGCATTTT; CDR3aa: CAGKTGRNQPQHF
d_gene: TRBD2; abundance: NA; j_gene: TRBJ2-3; v_gene: TRBV5-6; CDR3nt: TGTGCCAGCAGCTTGACAGGCCTCAGCGGGAGACCAACAGATACGCAGTATTTT; CDR3aa: CASSLTGLSGRPTDTQYF
d_gene: NA; abundance: NA; j_gene: TRBJ1-1; v_gene: TRBV15; CDR3nt: TGTGCCACCAGCAGCCCCAGGCCGGCCTCTGTGAACACTGAAGCTTTCTTT; CDR3aa: CATSSPRPASVNTEAFF
d_gene: NA; abundance: NA; j_gene: TRBJ1-1; v_gene: TRBV7-2; CDR3nt: TGTGCCAGCAGTACAGGGTTAGCTGAAGCTTTCTTT; CDR3aa: CASSTGLAEAFF
d_gene: TRBD1; abundance: NA; j_gene: TRBJ1-5; v_gene: TRBV19; CDR3nt: TGTGCCAGTAGTAATACAGGGGCGGGAAAGCCCCAGCATTTT; CDR3aa: CASSNTGAGKPQHF
d_gene: TRBD2; abundance: NA; j_gene: TRBJ2-5; v_gene: TRBV6-5; CDR3nt: TGTGCCAGCAGTTACTTGGCGGGGGGGGTCCAAGAGACCCAGTACTTC; CDR3aa: CASSYLAGGVQETQYF
d_gene: NA; abundance: NA; j_gene: TRBJ1-4; v_gene: TRBV18; CDR3nt: TGTGCCAGCTCACGGGTGGGCGGCCGTTATGAAAAACTGTTTTTT; CDR3aa: CASSRVGGRYEKLFF
d_gene: NA; abundance: NA; j_gene: TRBJ1-4; v_gene: TRBV18; CDR3nt: TGTGCCAGCGCTCGACGGGAATTGGAAAAACTGTTTTTT; CDR3aa: CASARRELEKLFF
d_gene: NA; abundance: NA; j_gene: TRBJ1-1; v_gene: TRBV7-9; CDR3nt: TGTGCCAGCAGCTTAGTTCGGGGTGGAGGGACTGAAGCTTTCTTT; CDR3aa: CASSLVRGGGTEAFF
d_gene: TRBD1; abundance: few; j_gene: TRBJ1-1; v_gene: TRBV5-8; CDR3nt: TGTGCCAGCAGCCCCGGGACAGGGAGGGGTGAAGCTTTCTTT; CDR3aa: CASSPGTGRGEAFF
d_gene: NA; abundance: NA; j_gene: TRBJ1-4; v_gene: TRBV10-1; CDR3nt: TGCGCCAGCAGCCCCAGAGGAGGCGAAAAACTGTTTTTT; CDR3aa: CASSPRGGEKLFF
d_gene: NA; abundance: NA; j_gene: TRBJ2-7; v_gene: TRBV4-3; CDR3nt: TGCGCCAGCAGCCAAGCTTCTGGGTTCGAGCAGTACTTC; CDR3aa: CASSQASGFEQYF
d_gene: NA; abundance: NA; j_gene: TRBJ1-5; v_gene: TRBV20-1; CDR3nt: TGCAGTGCCTTCCGGGACCCCAGGCAGCATTTT; CDR3aa: CSAFRDPRQHF
d_gene: NA; abundance: NA; j_gene: TRBJ1-5; v_gene: TRBV6-4; CDR3nt: TGTGCCAGCAAAGTTCGATGTTTTGGGTCACCTTATAGCAATCAGCCCCAGCATTTT; CDR3aa: CASKVRCFGSPYSNQPQHF
d_gene: NA; abundance: NA; j_gene: TRBJ1-5; v_gene: TRBV19; CDR3nt: TGTGCCAGTAGTATAGCACAGAATAGCAATCAGCCCCAGCATTTT; CDR3aa: CASSIAQNSNQPQHF
d_gene: NA; abundance: NA; j_gene: TRBJ1-1; v_gene: TRBV7-6; CDR3nt: TGTGCCAGCAGCTTAGGTCCGAGGAACACTGAAGCTTTCTTT; CDR3aa: CASSLGPRNTEAFF
d_gene: TRBD1; abundance: few; j_gene: TRBJ1-2; v_gene: TRBV6-5; CDR3nt: TGTGCCAGCAGTTACAGGTGGACAGGGGGTATCTACACCTTC; CDR3aa: CASSYRWTGGIYTF
d_gene: TRBD1; abundance: NA; j_gene: TRBJ1-1; v_gene: TRBV11-2; CDR3nt: TGTGCCAGCAGCCCTGGGACAGGGAAGAACACTGAAGCTTTCTTT; CDR3aa: CASSPGTGKNTEAFF
d_gene: NA; abundance: NA; j_gene: TRBJ2-3; v_gene: TRBV7-9; CDR3nt: TGTGCCAGCAGCCATGACGTGGATACGCAGTATTTT; CDR3aa: CASSHDVDTQYF
d_gene: NA; abundance: few; j_gene: TRBJ1-2; v_gene: TRBV10-3; CDR3nt: TGTGCCATCAGTGAGTCAGGGATTAACTATGGCTACACCTTC; CDR3aa: CAISESGINYGYTF
d_gene: TRBD1; abundance: NA; j_gene: TRBJ1-2; v_gene: TRBV28; CDR3nt: TGTGCCAGCAGTTTGGGGGGACAGTTCTATGGCTACACCTTC; CDR3aa: CASSLGGQFYGYTF
d_gene: NA; abundance: NA; j_gene: TRBJ2-7; v_gene: TRBV5-1; CDR3nt: TGCGCCAGCAGCTTAAACACGGTGAATGGGGAGCAGTACTTC; CDR3aa: CASSLNTVNGEQYF
d_gene: NA; abundance: NA; j_gene: TRBJ2-1; v_gene: TRBV7-9; CDR3nt: TGTGCCAGCAGCTTTATCGGGAGTACCTACAATGAGCAGTTCTTC; CDR3aa: CASSFIGSTYNEQFF
d_gene: NA; abundance: NA; j_gene: TRBJ1-4; v_gene: TRBV5-5; CDR3nt: TGTGCCAGCAGCGGCTCAGGGCAGGGGAATGAAAAACTGTTTTTT; CDR3aa: CASSGSGQGNEKLFF
d_gene: NA; abundance: once; j_gene: TRBJ1-2; v_gene: TRBV7-2; CDR3nt: TGTGCCAGCAGCTTACCCCCCACCAGGGCCTATGGCTACACCTTC; CDR3aa: CASSLPPTRAYGYTF
d_gene: NA; abundance: NA; j_gene: TRBJ2-7; v_gene: TRBV30; CDR3nt: TGTGCCTGGAGACCGTCGTTCTACGAGCAGTACTTC; CDR3aa: CAWRPSFYEQYF
d_gene: NA; abundance: NA; j_gene: TRBJ2-7; v_gene: TRBV7-2; CDR3nt: TGTGCCAGCAGCTTAGATCGGGGCGCCAACGAGCAGTACTTC; CDR3aa: CASSLDRGANEQYF
d_gene: NA; abundance: NA; j_gene: TRBJ1-2; v_gene: TRBV29-1; CDR3nt: TGCAGCGCTGCGAAATCCCAGGTTAACTATGGCTACACCTTC; CDR3aa: CSAAKSQVNYGYTF
d_gene: TRBD1; abundance: NA; j_gene: TRBJ1-3; v_gene: TRBV5-1; CDR3nt: TGCGCCAGCAGCTATCTGGGACAGATCTCTGGAAACACCATATATTTT; CDR3aa: CASSYLGQISGNTIYF
d_gene: NA; abundance: NA; j_gene: TRBJ1-1; v_gene: TRBV2; CDR3nt: TGTGCCAGCAGGGGTCGGCAGGCTCAGAACACTGAAGCTTTCTTT; CDR3aa: CASRGRQAQNTEAFF
d_gene: NA; abundance: few; j_gene: TRBJ2-4; v_gene: TRBV30; CDR3nt: TGTGCCTGGAGTGCCCGGAGGGGAAACATTCAGTACTTC; CDR3aa: CAWSARRGNIQYF